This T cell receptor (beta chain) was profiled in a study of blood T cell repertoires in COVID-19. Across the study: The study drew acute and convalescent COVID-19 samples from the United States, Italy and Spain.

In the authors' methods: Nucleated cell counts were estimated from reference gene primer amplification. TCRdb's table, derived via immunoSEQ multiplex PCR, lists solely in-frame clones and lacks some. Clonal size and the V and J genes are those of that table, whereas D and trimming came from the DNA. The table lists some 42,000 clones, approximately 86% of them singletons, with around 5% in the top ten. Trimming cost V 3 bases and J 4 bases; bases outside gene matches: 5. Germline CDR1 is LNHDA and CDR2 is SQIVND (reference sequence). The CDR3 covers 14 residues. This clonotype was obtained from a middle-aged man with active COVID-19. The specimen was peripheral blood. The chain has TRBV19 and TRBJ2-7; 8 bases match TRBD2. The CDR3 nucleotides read TGTGCCAGTAGTATGGGACTAGTTGATTACGAGCAGTACTTC. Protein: CASSMGLVDYEQYF. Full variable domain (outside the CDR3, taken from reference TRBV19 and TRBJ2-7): DGGITQSPKYLFRKEGQNVTLSCEQNLNHDAMYWYRQDPGQGLRLIYYSQIVNDFQKGDIAEGYSVSREKKESFPLTVTSAQKNPTAFYLCASSMGLVDYEQYFGPGTRLTVT.